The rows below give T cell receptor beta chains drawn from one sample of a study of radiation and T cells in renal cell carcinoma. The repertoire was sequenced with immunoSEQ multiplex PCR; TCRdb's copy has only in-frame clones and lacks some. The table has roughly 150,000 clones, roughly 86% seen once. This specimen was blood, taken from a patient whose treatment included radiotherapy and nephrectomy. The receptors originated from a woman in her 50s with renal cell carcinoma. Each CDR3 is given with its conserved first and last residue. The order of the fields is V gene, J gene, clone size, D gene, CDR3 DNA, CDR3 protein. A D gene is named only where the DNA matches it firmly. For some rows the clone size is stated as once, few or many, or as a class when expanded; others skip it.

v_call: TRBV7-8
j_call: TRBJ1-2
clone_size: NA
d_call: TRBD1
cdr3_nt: TGTGCCAGCAGCCCACGGACAGGAATTATCCCTAACTATGGCTACACCTTC
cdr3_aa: CASSPRTGIIPNYGYTF

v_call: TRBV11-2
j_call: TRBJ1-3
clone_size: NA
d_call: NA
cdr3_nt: TGTGCCAGCAGGGAGACAGGCAGCTCTGGAAACACCATATATTTT
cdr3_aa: CASRETGSSGNTIYF

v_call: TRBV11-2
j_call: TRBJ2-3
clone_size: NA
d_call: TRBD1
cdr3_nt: TGTGCCAGCAACCCCCGGGACAGGGGCACAGATACGCAGTATTTT
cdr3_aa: CASNPRDRGTDTQYF

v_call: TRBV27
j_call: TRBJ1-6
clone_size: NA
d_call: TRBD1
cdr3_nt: TGTGCCAGCAGCTTGACAGGGGTCAATAATTCACCCCTCCACTTT
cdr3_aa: CASSLTGVNNSPLHF

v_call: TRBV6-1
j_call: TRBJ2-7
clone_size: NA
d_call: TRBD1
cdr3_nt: TGTGCCAGCAGTGATTCATCCCAGACAGGGGGTTTC
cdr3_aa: CASSDSSQTGGF

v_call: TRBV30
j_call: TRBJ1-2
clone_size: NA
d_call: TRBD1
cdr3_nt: TGTGCCTGGAGTCCGGGACAGGGCTATGGCTACACCTTC
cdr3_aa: CAWSPGQGYGYTF

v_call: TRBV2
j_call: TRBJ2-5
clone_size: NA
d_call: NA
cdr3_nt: TGTGCCAGCAAAGAGGATTTGGTTCAAGAGACCCAGTACTTC
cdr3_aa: CASKEDLVQETQYF

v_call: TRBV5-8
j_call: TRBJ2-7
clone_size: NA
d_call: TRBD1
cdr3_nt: TGTGCCAGCAGCTTCAGGGGGGCAGACAGGGGGATCTCCTACGAGCAGTACTTC
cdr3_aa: CASSFRGADRGISYEQYF

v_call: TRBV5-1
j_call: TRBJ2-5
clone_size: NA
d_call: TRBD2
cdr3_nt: TGCGCCAGCAGCCGAAGCGGGGGGGCCAAAGTAGAGACCCAGTACTTC
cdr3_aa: CASSRSGGAKVETQYF

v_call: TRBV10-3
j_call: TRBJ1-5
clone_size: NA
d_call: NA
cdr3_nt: TGTGCCATCAGTTCCGGACAGCCCAATCAGCCCCAGCATTTT
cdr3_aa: CAISSGQPNQPQHF

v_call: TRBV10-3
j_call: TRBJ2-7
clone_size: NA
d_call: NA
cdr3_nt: TGTGCCATCAGTGAGGTGTTCGCAGTCGAGCAGTACTTC
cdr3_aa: CAISEVFAVEQYF

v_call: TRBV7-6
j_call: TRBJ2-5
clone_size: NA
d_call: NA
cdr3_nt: TGTGCCAGCAGCTTAAGGTCCATGGGGCTCGGGGAGACCCAGTACTTC
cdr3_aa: CASSLRSMGLGETQYF

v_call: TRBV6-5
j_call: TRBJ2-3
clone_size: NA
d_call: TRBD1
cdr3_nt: TGTGCCAGCAGTTACCGGGGACAGGGTACGCAGTATTTT
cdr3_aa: CASSYRGQGTQYF

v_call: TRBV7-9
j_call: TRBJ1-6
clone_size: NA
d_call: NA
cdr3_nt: TGTGCCAGCAGCCTAAGCGGGTCTTTACAGGTCTCCCTCCACTTT
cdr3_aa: CASSLSGSLQVSLHF

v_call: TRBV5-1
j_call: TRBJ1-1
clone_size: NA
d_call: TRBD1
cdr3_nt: TGCGCCAGCAGCCCCGGGACAGGGGTGTTAACTTTCTTT
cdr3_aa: CASSPGTGVLTFF

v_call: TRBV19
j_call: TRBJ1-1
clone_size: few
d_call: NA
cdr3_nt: TGTGCCAGTAGTGGGCAGGTCAGCACTGAAGCTTTCTTT
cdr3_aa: CASSGQVSTEAFF

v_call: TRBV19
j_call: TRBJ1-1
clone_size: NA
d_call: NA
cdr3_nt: TGTGCCAGTAGTAATTGGCAAGCCAACGCTGAAGCTTTCTTT
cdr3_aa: CASSNWQANAEAFF

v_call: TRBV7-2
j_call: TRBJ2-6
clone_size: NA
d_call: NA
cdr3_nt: TGTGCCAGCAGCTTAGTTTGGTCTGGGGCCAACGTCCTGACTTTC
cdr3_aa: CASSLVWSGANVLTF

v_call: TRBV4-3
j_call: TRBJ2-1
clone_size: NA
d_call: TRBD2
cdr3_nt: TGCGCCAGCAGCCAAGATCACCCTAGCGGGGGGGCCAGCGAGCAGTTCTTC
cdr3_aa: CASSQDHPSGGASEQFF

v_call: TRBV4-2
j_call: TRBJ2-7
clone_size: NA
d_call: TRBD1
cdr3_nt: TGTGCCAGCAGCCAAGGAGACATAAAGATTTTAACGGACAGGGGAGTCCCCTACGAGCAGTACTTC
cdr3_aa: CASSQGDIKILTDRGVPYEQYF

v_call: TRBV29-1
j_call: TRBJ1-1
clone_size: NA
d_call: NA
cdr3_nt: TGCAGCGTTGATGGATGGGCGGGCCGGGCTTTCTTT
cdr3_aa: CSVDGWAGRAFF

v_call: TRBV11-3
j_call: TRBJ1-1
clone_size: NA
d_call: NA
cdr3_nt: TGTGCCAGCAGCTTAGAGGGGGCGAACACTGAAGCTTTCTTT
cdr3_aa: CASSLEGANTEAFF

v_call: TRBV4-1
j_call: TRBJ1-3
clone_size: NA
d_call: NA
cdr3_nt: TGCGCCAGCAGCCAAGACCTCTCTGGAAACACCATATATTTT
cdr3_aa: CASSQDLSGNTIYF

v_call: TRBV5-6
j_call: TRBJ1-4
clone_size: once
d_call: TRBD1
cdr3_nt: TGTGCCAGCAGCGCAACAGGGGCGACTAATGAAAAACTGTTTTTT
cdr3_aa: CASSATGATNEKLFF

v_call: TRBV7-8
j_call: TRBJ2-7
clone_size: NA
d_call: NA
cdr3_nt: TGTGCCAGCAGCTTAGCGGGTACCCGGAGCCCCCGGTTGGAGCAGTACTTC
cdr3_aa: CASSLAGTRSPRLEQYF

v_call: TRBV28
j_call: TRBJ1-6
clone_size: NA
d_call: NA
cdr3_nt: TGTGCCAGCAGCTCCGAACCATACAGGGACTATAATTCACCCCTCCACTTT
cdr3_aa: CASSSEPYRDYNSPLHF

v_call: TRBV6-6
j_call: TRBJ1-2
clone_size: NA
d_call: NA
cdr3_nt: TGTGCCAGCCGGCAGGGGCTAGAGGGCTACACCTTC
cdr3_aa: CASRQGLEGYTF

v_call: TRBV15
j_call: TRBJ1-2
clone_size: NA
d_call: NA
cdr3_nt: TGTGCCACCAGCAGAGATCAGGGGCACTTTTATGGCTACACCTTC
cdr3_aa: CATSRDQGHFYGYTF

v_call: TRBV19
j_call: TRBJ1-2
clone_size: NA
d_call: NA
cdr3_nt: TGTGCCAGTACTAATGGGGTGGACAGCCTGCCCCGCTACACCTTC
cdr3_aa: CASTNGVDSLPRYTF

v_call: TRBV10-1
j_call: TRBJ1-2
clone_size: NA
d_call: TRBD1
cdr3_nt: TGCGCCAGCAGTGAAGAGGACAGGGGGAGCTATGGCTACACCTTC
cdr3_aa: CASSEEDRGSYGYTF

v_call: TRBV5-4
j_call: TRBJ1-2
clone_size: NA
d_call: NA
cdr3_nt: TGTGCCAGCAGCTTAGAAGGGTCAAGGAACTATGGCTACACCTTC
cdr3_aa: CASSLEGSRNYGYTF

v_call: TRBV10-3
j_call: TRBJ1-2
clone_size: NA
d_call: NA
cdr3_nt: TGTGCCATCAGTGAGTCGCAGGGCTACGGCTACACCTTC
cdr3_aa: CAISESQGYGYTF

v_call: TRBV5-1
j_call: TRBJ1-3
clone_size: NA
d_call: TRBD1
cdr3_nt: TGCGCCAGCAGCTTGGTCCAGGGGGCGATAGGCTCTGGAAACACCATATATTTT
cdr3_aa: CASSLVQGAIGSGNTIYF

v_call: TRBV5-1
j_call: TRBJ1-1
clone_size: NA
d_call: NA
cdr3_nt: TGCGCCAGCAGCTTGGAGGTATACGCTGAAGCTTTCTTT
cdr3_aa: CASSLEVYAEAFF

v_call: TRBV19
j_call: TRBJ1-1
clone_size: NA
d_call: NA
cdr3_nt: TGTGCCAGTAGTAACGGCCTCGGGAACACTGAAGCTTTCTTT
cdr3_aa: CASSNGLGNTEAFF

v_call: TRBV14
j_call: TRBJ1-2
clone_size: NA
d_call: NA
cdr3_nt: TGTGCCAGCAGCCGCGGAACAGGGTTAGCTAACTATGGCTACACCTTC
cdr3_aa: CASSRGTGLANYGYTF

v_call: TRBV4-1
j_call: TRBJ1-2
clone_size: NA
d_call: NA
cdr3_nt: TGCGCCAGCAAGGGCGCAGTATGGCAAAACTATGGCTACACCTTC
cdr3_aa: CASKGAVWQNYGYTF

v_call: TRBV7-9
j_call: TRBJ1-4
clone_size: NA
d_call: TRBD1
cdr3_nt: TGTGCCAGCAGCTTGGCAGGGGGCGCGGGAGAAAAACTGTTTTTT
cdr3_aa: CASSLAGGAGEKLFF

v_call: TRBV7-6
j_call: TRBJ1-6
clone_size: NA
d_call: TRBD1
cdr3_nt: TGTGCCAGCAGCTCAAAGGACAGGGCACCCCTCCACTTT
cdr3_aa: CASSSKDRAPLHF

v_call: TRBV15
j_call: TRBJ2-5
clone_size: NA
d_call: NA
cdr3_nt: TGTGCCACCAGCGTTCGCGGCTATGAGACCCAGTACTTC
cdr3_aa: CATSVRGYETQYF

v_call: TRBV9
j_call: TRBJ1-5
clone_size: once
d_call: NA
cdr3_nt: TGTGCCAGCAGCGTAGGCGCTTATAGCAATCAGCCCCAGCATTTT
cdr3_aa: CASSVGAYSNQPQHF

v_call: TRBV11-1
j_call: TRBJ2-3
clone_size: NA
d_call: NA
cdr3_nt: TGTGCCAGCAGCATCCTAGGGGATACGCAGTATTTT
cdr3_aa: CASSILGDTQYF

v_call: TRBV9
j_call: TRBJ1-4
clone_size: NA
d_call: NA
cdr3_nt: TGTGCCAGCAGCGTAGGACAGCCTAATGAAAAACTGTTTTTT
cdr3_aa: CASSVGQPNEKLFF

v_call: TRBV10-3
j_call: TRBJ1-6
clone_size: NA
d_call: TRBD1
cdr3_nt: TGTGCCATCAGTGAATCGGACCCCGGGGACAGCTCCTATAATTCACCCCTCCACTTT
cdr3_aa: CAISESDPGDSSYNSPLHF

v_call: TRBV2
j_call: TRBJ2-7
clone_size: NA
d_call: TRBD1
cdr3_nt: TGTGCCAGCAGTAAAGAACAGGGGGGCTACGAGCAGTACTTC
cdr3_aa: CASSKEQGGYEQYF